This T cell receptor (beta chain) was identified in a study of shared clonotypes between healthy human individuals. Study conclusions and caveats: An expected dependence of interdonor clonotype sharing on sequencing depth was noted.

In the original processing: ImmunoSEQ supplied junction-only sequences lacking quality scores, so filtering was different. The method was immunoSEQ multiplex PCR; TCRdb's version includes in-frame clones alone and lacks a portion of them. V and J calls and clone size are as listed in that table; D and trimming were resolved from the DNA. The table lists some 2,500,000 clones, 80% to 95% of them singletons. Points on this clone: Its antigen is still unknown.

CDR1 and CDR2 from the germline V gene are SQVTM and ANQGSEA. The germline V and J ends were trimmed by 4 bases and 6 bases, with 18 bases remaining between them. This CDR3 is 14 amino acids long. This sequence was found in a man younger than 35 in good health. Some clones in this sample may be carry-over from other donors' samples. The chain is built from TRBV29-1 and TRBJ1-2; D is possibly TRBD1 (6 bases). The material sequenced was naive CD4+ T cells from PBMCs. Subset of the sample: CD45RA+ positively selected. CDR3 sequence (DNA): TGCAGCGTTGGTTCGCTTTACAGGGTCCATGGCTACACCTTC. As protein: CSVGSLYRVHGYTF.